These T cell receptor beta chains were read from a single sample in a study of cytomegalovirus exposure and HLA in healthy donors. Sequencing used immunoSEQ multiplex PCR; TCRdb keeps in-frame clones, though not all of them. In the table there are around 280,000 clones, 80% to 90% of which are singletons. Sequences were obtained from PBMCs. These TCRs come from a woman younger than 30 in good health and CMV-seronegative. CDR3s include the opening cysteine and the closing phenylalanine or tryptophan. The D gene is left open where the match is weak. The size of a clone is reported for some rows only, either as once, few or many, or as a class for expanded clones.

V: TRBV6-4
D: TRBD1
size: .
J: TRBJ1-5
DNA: TGTCGCACCGGGACAGACCACTATAGCAATCAGCCCCAGCATTTT
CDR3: CRTGTDHYSNQPQHF

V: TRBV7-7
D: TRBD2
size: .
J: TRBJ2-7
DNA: TGTGCCAGCAGCTTAATCCCCCCACCGGGGGGGCTTCGGGAGCAGTACTTC
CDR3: CASSLIPPPGGLREQYF

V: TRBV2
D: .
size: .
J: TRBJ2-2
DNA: TGTGCCAGCATGCAACTTCATAACACCGGGGAGCTGTTTTTT
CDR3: CASMQLHNTGELFF

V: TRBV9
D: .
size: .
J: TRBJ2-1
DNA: TGTGCCAGCAGCGTAGTCGGGGATGAGCAGTTCTTC
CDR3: CASSVVGDEQFF

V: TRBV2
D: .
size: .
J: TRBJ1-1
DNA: TGTGCCAGCAGGTCCACTCCTTGGGGCATGAACACTGAAGCTTTCTTT
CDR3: CASRSTPWGMNTEAFF

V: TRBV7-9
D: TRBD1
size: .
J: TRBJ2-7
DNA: TGTTCCAGCAACGAGGGGGCGGCCTACGAGCAGTACTTC
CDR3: CSSNEGAAYEQYF

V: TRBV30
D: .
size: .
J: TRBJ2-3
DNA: TGTGCCTGGAGTGTACAGGGCTTTAGGGATACGCAGTATTTT
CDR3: CAWSVQGFRDTQYF

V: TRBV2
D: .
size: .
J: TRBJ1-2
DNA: TGTGCCAGCATCGGACGGGGATTGCGGGGCTACACCTTC
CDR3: CASIGRGLRGYTF

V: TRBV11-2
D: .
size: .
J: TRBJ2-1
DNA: TGTGCCAGCAGCTTATCCCAGGGGGGCACCAATGAGCAGTTCTTC
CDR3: CASSLSQGGTNEQFF

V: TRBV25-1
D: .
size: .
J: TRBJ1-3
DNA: TGTGCCAGCAGTGAAGTCCACCATACCGGGTATTCCGGAAACACCATATATTTT
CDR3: CASSEVHHTGYSGNTIYF

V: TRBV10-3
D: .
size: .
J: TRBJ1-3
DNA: TGTGCCATCAGGGCAGGGCTCTCCTCTGGAAACACCATATATTTT
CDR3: CAIRAGLSSGNTIYF

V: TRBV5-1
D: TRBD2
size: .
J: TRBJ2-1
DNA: TGCGCCAGCAGATCCGGGACTAGCGGGGCCCGGCATGAGCAGTTCTTC
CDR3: CASRSGTSGARHEQFF

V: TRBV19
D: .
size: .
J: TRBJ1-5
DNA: TGTGCCAGTAGTCTCCCTTATAGCAATCAGCCCCAGCATTTT
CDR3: CASSLPYSNQPQHF

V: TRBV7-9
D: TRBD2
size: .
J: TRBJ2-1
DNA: TGTGCCAGCAACCCGCTAGCGGGGTACAATGAGCAGTTCTTC
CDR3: CASNPLAGYNEQFF

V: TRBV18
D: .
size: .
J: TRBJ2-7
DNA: TGTGCCAGCTCACCCCGGCGGGGATTCTCCTACGAGCAGTACTTC
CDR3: CASSPRRGFSYEQYF

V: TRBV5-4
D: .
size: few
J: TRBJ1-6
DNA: TGTGCCAGCAGCACCTTAACAGGGTTTGATTCACCCCTCCACTTT
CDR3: CASSTLTGFDSPLHF

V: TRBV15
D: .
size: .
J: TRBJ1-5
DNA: TGTGCCACCGGGGGCCGGCGGGGCAATCAGCCCCAGCATTTT
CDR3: CATGGRRGNQPQHF

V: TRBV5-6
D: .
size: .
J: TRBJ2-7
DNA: TGTGCCAGCAGCCCCGTAGAGTCAACCTACGAGCAGTACTTC
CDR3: CASSPVESTYEQYF

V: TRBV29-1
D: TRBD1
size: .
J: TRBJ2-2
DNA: TGCAGCGTGGCTACAGGGGTGAACACCGGGGAGCTGTTTTTT
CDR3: CSVATGVNTGELFF

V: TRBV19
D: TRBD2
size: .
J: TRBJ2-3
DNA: TGTGCCAGTAGTATAGGGGCCCGGACTAGCGGGGGAGCAGATACGCAGTATTTT
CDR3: CASSIGARTSGGADTQYF

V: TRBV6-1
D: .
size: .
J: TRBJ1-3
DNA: TGTGCCAGCAGTGAAGCTGCGCGTGTGGTGAGGCCTGGAAACACCATATATTTT
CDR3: CASSEAARVVRPGNTIYF

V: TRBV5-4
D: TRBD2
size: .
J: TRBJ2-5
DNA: TGTGCCAGCAGCCGGGGGGGCGCGGCAAAGACCCAGTACTTC
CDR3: CASSRGGAAKTQYF

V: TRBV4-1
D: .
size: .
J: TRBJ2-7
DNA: TGCGCCAGCAGCCAAGACCCCTATCTCTCCTACGAGCAGTACTTC
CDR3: CASSQDPYLSYEQYF

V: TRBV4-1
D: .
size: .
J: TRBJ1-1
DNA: TGCGCCAGCAGCCAGAGGACAATGAACACTGAAGCTTTCTTT
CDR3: CASSQRTMNTEAFF

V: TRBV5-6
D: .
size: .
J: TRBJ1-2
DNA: TGTGCCAGCAGCTTTGGACTGCGAAACTATGGCTACACCTTC
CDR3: CASSFGLRNYGYTF

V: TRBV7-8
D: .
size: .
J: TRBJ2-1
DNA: TGTGCCAGCACCTCCGTGAAGGACAGACTTAACAATGAGCAGTTCTTC
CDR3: CASTSVKDRLNNEQFF

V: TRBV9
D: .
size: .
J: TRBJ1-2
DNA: TGTGCCAGCAGCGACCCCTACAGGGATACTAACTATGGCTACACCTTC
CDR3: CASSDPYRDTNYGYTF

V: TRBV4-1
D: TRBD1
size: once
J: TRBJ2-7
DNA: TGCGCCAGCAGCCAAGTCGGCTCACAGGGGAACGAGCAGTACTTC
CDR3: CASSQVGSQGNEQYF

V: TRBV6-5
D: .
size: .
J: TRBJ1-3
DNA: TGTGCCAGCAGTTACCTCCCTTCCTCTGGAAACACCATATATTTT
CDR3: CASSYLPSSGNTIYF

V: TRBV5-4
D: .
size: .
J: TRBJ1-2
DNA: TGTGCCAGCAGCCCCTGGGGCAGGGAGGGTGGCTACACCTTC
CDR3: CASSPWGREGGYTF

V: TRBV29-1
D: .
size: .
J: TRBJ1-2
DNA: TGCAGCGTTGAGCTTACAGGGTTGGTATCGGATGGCTACACCTTC
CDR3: CSVELTGLVSDGYTF

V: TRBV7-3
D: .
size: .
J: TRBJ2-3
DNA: TGTGCCAGCAGCGGTCGAGCAGGGGATACGCAGTATTTT
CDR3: CASSGRAGDTQYF

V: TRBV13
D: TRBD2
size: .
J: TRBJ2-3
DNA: TGTGCCAGCAGCCCGGAGCGCGGGGGGTCTAGCACAGATACGCAGTATTTT
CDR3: CASSPERGGSSTDTQYF

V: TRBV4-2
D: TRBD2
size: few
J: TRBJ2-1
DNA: TGTGCCAGCAGCCAAGAGGCTAGCGGGGGAGTATACAATGAGCAGTTCTTC
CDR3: CASSQEASGGVYNEQFF

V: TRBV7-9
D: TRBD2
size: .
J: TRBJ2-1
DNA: TGTGCCAGCAGCTTAGAGGGACTAGTATACAATGAGCAGTTCTTC
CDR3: CASSLEGLVYNEQFF

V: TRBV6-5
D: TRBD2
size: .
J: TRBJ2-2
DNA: TGTGCCAGCGAGCCTAGCGGGGGGGCCCCCGGGGAGCTGTTTTTT
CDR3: CASEPSGGAPGELFF

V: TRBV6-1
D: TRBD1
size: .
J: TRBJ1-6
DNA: TGTGCCAGCAGTGGATCGGGACAGGGGGCAAGGGATTCACCCCTCCACTTT
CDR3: CASSGSGQGARDSPLHF

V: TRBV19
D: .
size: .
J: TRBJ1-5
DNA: TGTGCCAGTAGTATAGCGGCAGGTCTCAATCAGCCCCAGCATTTT
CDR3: CASSIAAGLNQPQHF

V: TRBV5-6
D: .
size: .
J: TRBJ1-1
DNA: TGTGCCAGCAGCTTCGGGGGTAATGAAGCTTTCTTT
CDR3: CASSFGGNEAFF

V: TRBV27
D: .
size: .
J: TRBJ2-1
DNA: TGTGCCAGCAGTCCCATGAGACAGCGAATCTCCTACAATGAGCAGTTCTTC
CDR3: CASSPMRQRISYNEQFF

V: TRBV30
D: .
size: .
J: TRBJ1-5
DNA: TGTGCCTGGGGTGTAAGGGGGTGGGGCAATCAGCCCCAGCATTTT
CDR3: CAWGVRGWGNQPQHF

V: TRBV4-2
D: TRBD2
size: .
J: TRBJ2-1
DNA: TGTGCCAGCAGCCAAGCCGTCTTGACTAGCGGACACAATGAGCAGTTCTTC
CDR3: CASSQAVLTSGHNEQFF

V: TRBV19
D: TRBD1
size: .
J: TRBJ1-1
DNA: TGTGCCAGTAGTATAGGGGTCGGGACAGGGGAGAGAGCTTTCTTT
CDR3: CASSIGVGTGERAFF

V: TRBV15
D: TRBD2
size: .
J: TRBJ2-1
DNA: TGTGCCACCAGCAGAGATCTAGGCGGGGGTGGCAATGAGCAGTTCTTC
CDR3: CATSRDLGGGGNEQFF

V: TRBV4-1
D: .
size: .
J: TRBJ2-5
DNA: TGCGCCAGTCGTCCCGTGGGGGGTCGTCAAGAGACCCAGTACTTC
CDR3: CASRPVGGRQETQYF

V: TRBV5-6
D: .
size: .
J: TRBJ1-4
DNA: TGTGCCAGCAGCACCCCAACGGCGGTAAATGAAAAACTGTTTTTT
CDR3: CASSTPTAVNEKLFF

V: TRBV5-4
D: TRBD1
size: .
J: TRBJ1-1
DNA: TGTGCCAGCAGCTTAGGAAGCAGGGGGACATTCACTGAAGCTTTCTTT
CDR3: CASSLGSRGTFTEAFF

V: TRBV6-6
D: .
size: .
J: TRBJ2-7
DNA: TGTGCCAGCAGTCAGTCCTACGAGCAGTACTTC
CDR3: CASSQSYEQYF

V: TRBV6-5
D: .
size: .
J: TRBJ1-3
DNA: TGTGCCAGCAGTTACAATCGGGGTACAGGAAACACCATATATTTT
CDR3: CASSYNRGTGNTIYF

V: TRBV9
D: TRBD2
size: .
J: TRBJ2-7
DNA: TGTGCCAGCAGCCGAGCGGGGGGACCCTACGAGCAGTACTTC
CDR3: CASSRAGGPYEQYF

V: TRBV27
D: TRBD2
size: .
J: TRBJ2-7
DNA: TGTGCCAGCACCACAACAACCCCTCTAGCGGGGGCAAGCTCCTACGAGCAGTACTTC
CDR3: CASTTTTPLAGASSYEQYF

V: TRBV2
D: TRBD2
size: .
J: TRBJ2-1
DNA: TGTGCCAGCAGTGAAGATTGGGTTGGAGCGGGGGGTAAGTTCTTC
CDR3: CASSEDWVGAGGKFF

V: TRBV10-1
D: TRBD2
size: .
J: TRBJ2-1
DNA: TGCGCCAGCCAAGCGGCAGGGAGGGCGGCCAAGGACGAGCAGTTCTTC
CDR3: CASQAAGRAAKDEQFF